This T cell receptor beta chain emerged from a study of Ad26.COV2.S vaccination and SARS-CoV-2 variants. Sample treatment: around 19 received Ad26.COV2.S at low or high dose, single or two shots; roughly five received placebo; per-sample allocation not given. Sampling happened 63 days after the first vaccine or placebo injection. Measured with immunoSEQ multiplex PCR; TCRdb has only the in-frame clones, and not every one. The sample has 400,000 to 500,000 clones; over 75% are singletons. The clonotype comes from a person between 18 and 60 years old who received the Ad26.COV2.S COVID-19 vaccine or a placebo. The material sequenced was peripheral blood, taken in a trial of Ad26.COV2.S vaccine versus placebo.

CDR3 DNA: TGCGCCAGCAGCCCGTCGGGACAGGGGGAGCGCGAGCAGTACTTC. It is translated as CASSPSGQGEREQYF. The V call is TRBV4-1, the J call TRBJ2-7; 11 bases agree with TRBD1. Germline CDR1 is MGHRA and CDR2 is YSYEKL. V lost 4 bases, J lost 6 bases, and 8 bases stayed unmatched. The CDR3 is 15 amino acids.